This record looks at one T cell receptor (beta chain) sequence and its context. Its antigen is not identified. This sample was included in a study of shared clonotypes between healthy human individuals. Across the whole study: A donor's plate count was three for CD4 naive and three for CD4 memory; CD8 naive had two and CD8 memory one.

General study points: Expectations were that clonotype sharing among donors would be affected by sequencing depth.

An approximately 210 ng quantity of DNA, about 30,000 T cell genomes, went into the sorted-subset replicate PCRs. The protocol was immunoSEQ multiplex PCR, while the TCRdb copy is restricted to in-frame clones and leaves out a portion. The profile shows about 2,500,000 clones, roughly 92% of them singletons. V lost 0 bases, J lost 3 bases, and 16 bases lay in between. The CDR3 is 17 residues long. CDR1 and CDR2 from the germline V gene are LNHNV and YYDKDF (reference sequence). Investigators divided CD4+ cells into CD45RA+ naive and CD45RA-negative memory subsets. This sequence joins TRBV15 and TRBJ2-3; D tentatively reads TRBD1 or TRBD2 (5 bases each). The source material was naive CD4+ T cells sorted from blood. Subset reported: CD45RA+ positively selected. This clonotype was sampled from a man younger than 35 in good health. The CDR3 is CATSRDPAPGGTDTQYF. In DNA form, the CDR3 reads TGTGCCACCAGCAGAGATCCAGCCCCTGGGGGTACAGATACGCAGTATTTT.